The T cell receptor (beta chain) described here comes from a study of post-analysis software for immune sequencing data. CDR1 is PRHDT and CDR2 is FYEKMQ in the germline V gene (reference sequence). V shed 5 bases, J shed 6 bases, and the junction held 15 bases outside the gene matches. This CDR3 spans 17 amino acids. Built from TCR beta cDNA, the libraries had unique molecular identifiers in them. TCRdb redid the calling of the PCR reads with MiXCR, one entry per CDR3 protein. The table has under 200,000 distinct CDR3 sequences, 35% to 40% seen once. V usage is TRBV13 and J usage is TRBJ2-3, with 9 bases lining up with TRBD2. The sample here was blood, taken after autologous hematopoietic stem cell transplantation. The sequence derives from a girl aged 10-17 years with multiple sclerosis. CDR3 residues: CASSPRERAGGRDTQYF. In DNA, the CDR3 is TGTGCCAGCAGCCCCCGGGAGCGGGCGGGAGGGCGTGATACGCAGTATTTT. The entire variable domain, with the rest obtained from reference TRBV13 and TRBJ2-3, is as follows: AAGVIQSPRHLIKEKRETATLKCYPIPRHDTVYWYQQGPGQDPQFLISFYEKMQSDKGSIPDRFSAQQFSDYHSELNMSSLELGDSALYFCASSPRERAGGRDTQYFGPGTRLTVL.